This T cell receptor beta chain came from a study of cytomegalovirus exposure and HLA in healthy donors. PCR primers comprised 60 Vbeta and 13 Jbeta primers. The assay was immunoSEQ multiplex PCR, and TCRdb's table has in-frame clones only and misses some. The repertoire includes roughly 180,000 clones, roughly 79% of them detected once, and more than 13% sits in the top ten. Losses at the gene ends were 2 bases for V and 7 bases for J; bases not matched to a gene: 3. Per the germline V gene, CDR1 is SGHTA and CDR2 is FQGNSA. There are 15 residues in the CDR3. Sequenced input: PBMCs. The chain joins TRBV7-2 to TRBJ2-1; 12 nucleotides match TRBD2. This receptor was obtained from a man in his fifties in good health and CMV-seropositive. Here the CDR3 reads CASSLLAGGSNEQFF. The CDR3 nucleotides read TGTGCCAGCAGCTTACTAGCGGGGGGGTCGAATGAGCAGTTCTTC. Full variable domain (remainder filled in from reference TRBV7-2 and TRBJ2-1): GAGVSQSPSNKVTEKGKDVELRCDPISGHTALYWYRQSLGQGLEFLIYFQGNSAPDKSGLPSDRFSAERTGGSVSTLTIQRTQQEDSAVYLCASSLLAGGSNEQFFGPGTRLTVL.